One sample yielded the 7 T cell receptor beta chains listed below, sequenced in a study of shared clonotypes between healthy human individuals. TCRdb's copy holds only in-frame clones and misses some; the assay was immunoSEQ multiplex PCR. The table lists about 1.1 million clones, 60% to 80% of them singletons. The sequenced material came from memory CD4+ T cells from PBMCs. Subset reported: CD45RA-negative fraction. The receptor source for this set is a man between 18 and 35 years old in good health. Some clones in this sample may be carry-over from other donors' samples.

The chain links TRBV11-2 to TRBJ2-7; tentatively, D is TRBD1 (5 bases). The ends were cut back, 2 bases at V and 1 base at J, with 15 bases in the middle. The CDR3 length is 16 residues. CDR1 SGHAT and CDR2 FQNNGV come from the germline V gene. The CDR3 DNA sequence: TGTGCCAGCAGCTTATACCGGGTGGGGCCGTCCTACGAGCAGTACTTC. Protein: CASSLYRVGPSYEQYF.

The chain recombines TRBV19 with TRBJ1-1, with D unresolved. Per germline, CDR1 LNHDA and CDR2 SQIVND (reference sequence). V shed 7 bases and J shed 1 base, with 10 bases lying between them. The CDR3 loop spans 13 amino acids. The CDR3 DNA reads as TGTGCCAGTACCCCTTGGGCGAACACTGAAGCTTTCTTT. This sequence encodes CASTPWANTEAFF. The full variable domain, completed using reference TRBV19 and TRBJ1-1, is DGGITQSPKYLFRKEGQNVTLSCEQNLNHDAMYWYRQDPGQGLRLIYYSQIVNDFQKGDIAEGYSVSREKKESFPLTVTSAQKNPTAFYLCASTPWANTEAFFGQGTRLTVV.

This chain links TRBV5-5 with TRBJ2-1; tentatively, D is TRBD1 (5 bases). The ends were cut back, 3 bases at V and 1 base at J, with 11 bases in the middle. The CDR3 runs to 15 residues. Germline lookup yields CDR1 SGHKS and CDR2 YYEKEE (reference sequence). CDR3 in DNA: TGTGCCAGCAGCTCCTCGGACAAGTCCTACAATGAGCAGTTCTTC. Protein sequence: CASSSSDKSYNEQFF. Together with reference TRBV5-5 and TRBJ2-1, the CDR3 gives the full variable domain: DAGVTQSPTHLIKTRGQQVTLRCSPISGHKSVSWYQQVLGQGPQFIFQYYEKEERGRGNFPDRFSARQFPNYSSELNVNALLLGDSALYLCASSSSDKSYNEQFFGPGTRLTVL.

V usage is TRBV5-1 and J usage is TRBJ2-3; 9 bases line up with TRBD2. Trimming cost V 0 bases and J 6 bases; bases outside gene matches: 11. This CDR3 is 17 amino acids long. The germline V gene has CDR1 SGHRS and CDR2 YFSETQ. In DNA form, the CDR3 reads TGCGCCAGCAGCTTGGCGCCAGCGGGGGGCTCGGGTGATACGCAGTATTTT. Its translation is CASSLAPAGGSGDTQYF.

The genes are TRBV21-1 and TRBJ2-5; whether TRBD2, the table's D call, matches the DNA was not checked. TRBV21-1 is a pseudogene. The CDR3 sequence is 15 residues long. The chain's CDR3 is CASSRGRQYQETQYF. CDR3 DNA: TGTGCCAGCAGCCGCGGGAGGCAGTACCAAGAGACCCAGTACTTC.

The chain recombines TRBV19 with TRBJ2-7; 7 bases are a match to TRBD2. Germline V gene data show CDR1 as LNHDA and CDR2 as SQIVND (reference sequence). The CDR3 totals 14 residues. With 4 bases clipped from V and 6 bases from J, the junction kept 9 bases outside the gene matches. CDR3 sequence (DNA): TGTGCCAGTAGTAGACTAGCTGCCCCAAGCGAGCAGTACTTC. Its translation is CASSRLAAPSEQYF.

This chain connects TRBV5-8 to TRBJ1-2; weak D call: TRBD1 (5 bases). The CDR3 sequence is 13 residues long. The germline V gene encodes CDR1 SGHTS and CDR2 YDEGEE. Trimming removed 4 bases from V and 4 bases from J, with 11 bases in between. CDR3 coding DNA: TGTGCCAGCAGCAGGGGTTCCGGCTATGGCTACACCTTC. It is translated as CASSRGSGYGYTF.